These 17 T cell receptor beta chains came from one sample sequenced in a study of T cell responses to AZD1222 COVID-19 vaccine (dated by TCRdb to the early 2020s). The sample's time point label, decoded: baseline before first vaccination. Library preparation used the immunoSEQ multiplex PCR assay. TCRdb stores this immuneACCESS table with in-frame sequences only. Part of the clones is absent; in the studies checked, under half of the shortfall reflects unresolved V genes, and no reason is known for the rest. The sample contains more than 65,000 clones, approximately 80% of them found a single time. Around 21% of the sample comes from the top ten. This material consisted of peripheral blood, taken on day 0 of AZD1222 vaccination. The receptors come from an adult in good health.

CDR3 coding DNA: TGTGCCAGCAGAAGACAGGGGGCCTACGAGCAGTACTTC. This sequence encodes CASRRQGAYEQYF. The chain couples TRBV27 to TRBJ2-7; 9 bases agree with TRBD1. Germline CDR1 and CDR2: MNHEY and SMNVEV (reference sequence). The CDR3 runs to 13 residues. Trimming took 6 bases from V and 2 from J; bases not matched to a gene: 2.

The rearrangement joins TRBV5-1 to TRBJ2-2; possible D gene TRBD1, 6 bases. V lost 1 base and J lost 3, with 7 bases in between. CDR1 is SGHRS, CDR2 YFSETQ, per germline. The CDR3 sequence is 14 residues long. The CDR3 DNA reads as TGCGCCAGCAGCTTGCAGGGGTACACCGGGGAGCTGTTTTTT. It translates to CASSLQGYTGELFF.

This sequence joins TRBV3-1 (or the pseudogene TRBV3-2) and TRBJ1-2; D is unresolved. Per the germline V gene, CDR1 is LGHDT and CDR2 is YNNKEL (reference sequence). The ends were cut back, 3 bases at V and 7 bases at J, with 6 bases in the middle. This CDR3 has 11 amino acids. The CDR3 protein is CASSQGSGYTF. CDR3 bases: TGTGCCAGCAGCCAGGGGTCTGGCTACACCTTC.

The chain uses TRBV19 and TRBJ2-1; TRBD1 might be the D (7 bases). This CDR3 has 16 amino acids. Trimming took off 5 bases at V and 9 bases at J, with 23 bases between the two ends. Germline CDR1 is LNHDA and CDR2 is SQIVND (reference sequence). In nucleotides, the CDR3 is TGTGCCAGTAGTCAAGCTGGAGGGGGCGCAAAGGTTGAGCAGTTCTTC. This codes for CASSQAGGGAKVEQFF.

V usage is TRBV28 and J usage is TRBJ1-1; TRBD1 is a possible D gene (6 bases). The CDR3 is made up of 12 amino acids. Germline values: CDR1 MDHEN, CDR2 SYDVKM. V dropped 6 bases and J dropped 7 bases, with 12 bases sitting between them. The CDR3 region is CASSRGTSEAFF. The CDR3 region has the DNA TGTGCCAGCAGCCGTGGGACAAGTGAAGCTTTCTTT. The whole variable domain, remainder taken from reference TRBV28 and TRBJ1-1, is DVKVTQSSRYLVKRTGEKVFLECVQDMDHENMFWYRQDPGLGLRLIYFSYDVKMKEKGDIPEGYSVSREKKERFSLILESASTNQTSMYLCASSRGTSEAFFGQGTRLTVV.

The chain has TRBV28 and TRBJ2-1; D may be TRBD2 (6 bases). Trimming removed 7 bases from V and 8 bases from J, with 12 bases in between. Germline assignment: CDR1 MDHEN and CDR2 SYDVKM. The CDR3 length is 12 residues. The CDR3 nucleotides are TGTGCCAGCACCGGCGGGGTGGATGAGCAGTTCTTC. Translation gives CASTGGVDEQFF.

The V call is TRBV19, the J call TRBJ2-7; TRBD2 agrees at 12 bases. There are 15 residues in the CDR3. The V and J ends lost 4 bases and 3 bases, in that order; junction bases with no gene match: 4. Germline lookup yields CDR1 LNHDA and CDR2 SQIVND (reference sequence). For the CDR3, the DNA is TGTGCCAGTAGTACTGGACTAGCGGGGTACTACGAGCAGTACTTC. Residues: CASSTGLAGYYEQYF.

The genes are TRBV9 and TRBJ2-1, with 8 bases matching TRBD1. The CDR3 has 17 residues. CDR1 and CDR2 (germline): SGDLS, YYNGEE. The junction had 10 bases not matched to a gene; V was cut back by 0 bases and J by 5 bases. The CDR3 sequence: CASSVGYGQGKDNEQFF. The CDR3 bases are TGTGCCAGCAGCGTAGGGTATGGACAGGGTAAGGACAATGAGCAGTTCTTC.

The V call is TRBV3-1 (or the pseudogene TRBV3-2), the J call TRBJ1-5, with D unresolved. CDR1 and CDR2 (germline): LGHDT, YNNKEL (reference sequence). This CDR3 is built from 13 residues. Trimming cost V 0 bases and J 7 bases, with 7 bases left between them. CDR3 sequence: CASSQDYFQPQHF. The CDR3 nucleotides read TGTGCCAGCAGCCAAGATTATTTCCAGCCCCAGCATTTT.

The rearrangement joins TRBV6-5 to TRBJ2-7; D possibly corresponds to TRBD2 (6 bases). The CDR3 loop spans 14 amino acids. V was clipped by 4 bases and J by 0 bases, with 10 bases between them. Germline CDR1 is MNHEY and CDR2 is SVGAGI. CDR3 protein: CASSFSGNSYEQYF. The CDR3 nucleotides read TGTGCCAGCAGTTTTAGCGGAAACTCCTACGAGCAGTACTTC.

The chain has TRBV5-1 and TRBJ2-1; either TRBD1 or TRBD2 may fit D (5 bases each). The germline V and J ends were trimmed by 6 bases and 0 bases, with 13 bases remaining between them. CDR1 and CDR2 from the germline V gene are SGHRS and YFSETQ. This CDR3 has 15 residues. Here the CDR3 reads CASKLTGPSYNEQFF. The CDR3 nucleotides are TGCGCCAGCAAGCTGACGGGACCCTCCTACAATGAGCAGTTCTTC.

The V and J genes are TRBV9 and TRBJ2-7; maybe TRBD2 (6 bases). CDR1 and CDR2 from the germline V gene are SGDLS and YYNGEE. Trimming took off 4 bases at V and 1 base at J, with 15 bases between the two ends. The CDR3 is made up of 15 amino acids. The CDR3 DNA sequence: TGTGCCAGCAGCCCCCAGGTCGGGAGATCCTACGAGCAGTACTTC. Amino acid sequence: CASSPQVGRSYEQYF.

This clone was recorded a few times. This chain uses TRBV5-6 with TRBJ2-7; perhaps TRBD1 as D (5 bases). Germline V gives CDR1 SGHDT, CDR2 YYEEEE. V lost 1 base, J lost 4 bases, and 9 bases lay in between. This CDR3 contains 13 residues. CDR3 in amino acids: CASSLYQGYEQYF. CDR3 bases: TGTGCCAGCAGCTTGTACCAGGGATACGAGCAGTACTTC.

The rearrangement joins TRBV18 to TRBJ1-2; 11 bases agree with TRBD1. The germline CDR1 and CDR2 sequences are KGHSH and LQKENI. After removal of 3 bases from V and 4 bases from J, the junction contained 7 bases not matched to a gene. The CDR3 runs to 16 residues. CDR3: CASSPLGQGATYGYTF. CDR3 in DNA: TGTGCCAGCTCACCCTTAGGACAGGGGGCAACCTATGGCTACACCTTC.

The chain uses TRBV27 and TRBJ2-3; 9 bases align to TRBD2. Trimming cost V 1 base and J 2 bases; bases outside gene matches: 4. The germline CDR1 and CDR2 sequences are MNHEY and SMNVEV (reference sequence). The CDR3 has 16 residues. CDR3 DNA: TGTGCCAGCAGTTTATATGTAGCGGGGGCCACAGATACGCAGTATTTT. Amino acid sequence: CASSLYVAGATDTQYF.

The chain uses TRBV2 and TRBJ2-2; D is perhaps TRBD1 (6 bases). Trimming cost V 6 bases and J 4 bases, with 15 bases left between them. CDR1 is SNHLY and CDR2 is FYNNEI in the germline V gene. The CDR3 is 15 amino acids. The chain's CDR3 is CASRAYRVGTGELFF. The CDR3 nucleotides are TGTGCCAGCAGGGCATACAGGGTCGGCACCGGGGAGCTGTTTTTT.

The gene calls are TRBV5-1 and TRBJ2-5; TRBD1 matches 11 bases. Per germline, CDR1 SGHRS and CDR2 YFSETQ. The CDR3 contains 14 residues. Trimming removed 5 bases from V and 5 bases from J; junction bases left unmatched: 5. CDR3 protein: CASSKGQGDETQYF. CDR3 bases: TGCGCCAGCAGTAAGGGACAGGGGGATGAGACCCAGTACTTC.